The 32 T cell receptor beta chains below were found in one sample sequenced in a study of shared clonotypes between healthy human individuals. The protocol was immunoSEQ multiplex PCR, while the TCRdb copy is restricted to in-frame clones and leaves out a portion. The profile shows around 2.1 million clones, 85% to 95% of them singletons. In the naive CD8 group, cells lacked CD45RO and were positively selected for CCR7, so terminally differentiated effector memory CD45RA+ cells were left out. Input material: naive CD8+ T cells from PBMCs. These receptors originate from a man aged 18-30 years in good health. Some clones in this sample may be carry-over from other donors' samples.

This chain joins TRBV6-1 and TRBJ1-5; D gene ambiguous. Germline V CDR1 and CDR2: MNHNS, SASEGT. This CDR3 comprises 16 residues. V was trimmed by 3 bases and J by 1 base, leaving 13 bases between them. The CDR3 is CASSEGIPLSNQPQHF. CDR3 nucleotide sequence: TGTGCCAGCAGTGAGGGGATACCTTTGAGCAATCAGCCCCAGCATTTT.

The rearrangement joins TRBV28 to TRBJ1-1; maybe TRBD1 (5 bases). Germline V CDR1 and CDR2: MDHEN, SYDVKM. This CDR3 has 14 residues. V dropped 5 bases and J dropped 3 bases, with 13 bases sitting between them. The CDR3 is CASSGEWGDTEAFF. The CDR3 DNA sequence: TGTGCCAGCAGTGGGGAGTGGGGGGACACTGAAGCTTTCTTT.

V is TRBV6-1 and J is TRBJ2-7; D is unresolved. Germline V CDR1 and CDR2: MNHNS, SASEGT. V dropped 4 bases and J dropped 3 bases, with 10 bases sitting between them. This CDR3 has 13 residues. CDR3: CASSVSQVYEQYF. The CDR3 DNA reads as TGTGCCAGCAGTGTGAGTCAGGTCTACGAGCAGTACTTC.

The V and J genes are TRBV15 and TRBJ2-1; 10 nucleotides line up with TRBD2. Trimming took 8 bases from V and 7 from J; bases not matched to a gene: 14. The CDR3 extends over 16 amino acids. Germline V gene sequence: CDR1 LNHNV, CDR2 YYDKDF (reference sequence). As DNA, the CDR3 is TGTGCCACCCAAAAAAGCGGGAGGGTCATTGGGAATGAGCAGTTCTTC. Amino acid sequence: CATQKSGRVIGNEQFF.

The rearrangement uses TRBV5-1 and TRBJ1-3; no clear D. Germline V gene sequence: CDR1 SGHRS, CDR2 YFSETQ. Trimming cost V 1 base and J 3 bases, with 17 bases left between them. The CDR3 is 17 residues long. In nucleotides, the CDR3 is TGCGCCAGCAGCTTGAACGGCCACCCTCCCAATGGAAACACCATATATTTT. Its translation: CASSLNGHPPNGNTIYF.

The chain links TRBV18 to TRBJ2-7; D may be TRBD1 (5 bases). V lost 6 bases to trimming and J lost 2 bases, with 14 bases between them. The CDR3 length is 14 residues. The germline V gene has CDR1 KGHSH and CDR2 LQKENI. CDR3 bases: TGTGCCAGCTCTACCTCTGACAGCCCCTACGAGCAGTACTTC. This translates into CASSTSDSPYEQYF.

The chain links TRBV7-9 to TRBJ2-1; D is ambiguous. The CDR3 sequence is 14 residues long. The germline gives CDR1 SEHNR, CDR2 FQNEAQ (reference sequence). V lost 5 bases and J lost 4, with 12 bases in between. CDR3 DNA: TGTGCCAGCAGCCCTGTCGTTAATTACAATGAGCAGTTCTTC. It yields the protein CASSPVVNYNEQFF.

J is TRBJ2-5 and V is TRBV28; D is possibly TRBD1 (6 bases). CDR1 and CDR2 (germline): MDHEN, SYDVKM. V lost 4 bases, J lost 2 bases, and 8 bases lay in between. The CDR3 length is 13 residues. The CDR3 DNA reads TGTGCCAGCAGTTGGGACATTCAAGAGACCCAGTACTTC. Translated, it gives CASSWDIQETQYF.

The chain is built from TRBV13 and TRBJ2-4; possible D gene TRBD1, 6 bases. There are 14 residues in the CDR3. V gave up 1 base and J gave up 8 bases, with 12 bases separating them. The germline gives CDR1 PRHDT, CDR2 FYEKMQ (reference sequence). The CDR3 DNA reads as TGTGCCAGCAGCTTAGCTGGGGGCAGGGACATTCAGTACTTC. Its translation is CASSLAGGRDIQYF.

DNA of the CDR3: TGCGCCAGCAGCCAAGGAGTTATAGCCAAAAACATTCAGTACTTC. Translated, it gives CASSQGVIAKNIQYF. The chain uses TRBV4-3 and TRBJ2-4, with D unresolved. The CDR3 runs 15 residues. V shed 1 base and J shed 0 bases, with 7 bases lying between them. Germline CDR1 is LGHNA and CDR2 is YSLEER.

The rearrangement links TRBV19 to TRBJ2-4; D gene uncertain. The CDR3 covers 16 residues. The V gene lost 5 bases and the J gene lost 8 bases, with 22 bases spanning the gap. Germline V CDR1 and CDR2: LNHDA, SQIVND (reference sequence). The CDR3 nucleotides read TGTGCCAGTAGTCGGTGGGTGGGCAGCCTTCGAGACATTCAGTACTTC. It specifies CASSRWVGSLRDIQYF.

The chain is built from TRBV19 and TRBJ2-7; D is possibly TRBD1 (6 bases). In germline, CDR1 is LNHDA, CDR2 SQIVND (reference sequence). The CDR3 contains 15 residues. Deletions cut 3 bases from V and 7 bases from J, with 19 bases between. In nucleotides, the CDR3 is TGTGCCAGTAGTATTGGGGACATAGGGTTTTGGGAGCAGTACTTC. This codes for CASSIGDIGFWEQYF.

This clone is a singleton in its sample. This rearrangement joins TRBV10-2 to TRBJ2-2; 9 bases are a match to TRBD2. CDR3 length: 17 residues. Germline V gene sequence: CDR1 WSHSY, CDR2 SAAADI. V lost 5 bases and J lost 5; bases outside the gene matches: 12. CDR3 in amino acids: CASSLAGEGVVTGELFF. The CDR3, as DNA: TGCGCCAGCAGTTTAGCGGGAGAGGGCGTCGTGACCGGGGAGCTGTTTTTT.

V is TRBV27 and J is TRBJ2-2; a possible D gene is TRBD2 (5 bases). The CDR3 runs to 15 residues. CDR1 and CDR2 (germline): MNHEY, SMNVEV (reference sequence). V lost 5 bases and J 1 base, leaving 11 bases between the germline ends. The CDR3 region is CASSPRTRNTGELFF. In DNA form, the CDR3 reads TGTGCCAGCAGTCCTAGGACTCGGAACACCGGGGAGCTGTTTTTT.

This clone was seen only once. The rearrangement links TRBV27 to TRBJ1-1, with D possibly matching TRBD1 (5 bases). CDR1 is MNHEY, CDR2 SMNVEV, per germline (reference sequence). The CDR3 runs 14 residues. Trimming left V 5 bases short and J 1 base short, with 11 bases between. For the CDR3, the DNA is TGTGCCAGCAGTCCCGCGGGGGGGAACACTGAAGCTTTCTTT. Translating it yields CASSPAGGNTEAFF.

This clone was recorded once. The CDR3 loop is CASSQDILLQGSNYGYTF. Here the CDR3 DNA reads TGCGCCAGCAGCCAAGACATCCTCCTGCAGGGAAGTAACTATGGCTACACCTTC. The rearrangement uses TRBV4-3 and TRBJ1-2; a weak D match, TRBD1 (5 bases). CDR1 is LGHNA, CDR2 YSLEER, per germline. This CDR3 has 18 amino acids. Trimming removed 0 bases from V and 1 base from J, with 18 bases in between.

The chain is built from TRBV28 and TRBJ1-2; 11 bases agree with TRBD1. The CDR3 is 15 residues long. J was trimmed by 1 base and V by 5 bases; bases with no gene match: 3. Per germline, CDR1 MDHEN and CDR2 SYDVKM. This chain's CDR3 is CASSPGQGVNYGYTF. The CDR3 DNA sequence: TGTGCCAGCAGTCCGGGACAGGGGGTTAACTATGGCTACACCTTC.

This clone showed up just once. The chain has TRBV27 and TRBJ2-7; D perhaps matches TRBD1 (5 bases). Trimming pared 4 bases from V and 5 bases from J, leaving 24 bases between. This CDR3 spans 17 amino acids. Germline assignment: CDR1 MNHEY and CDR2 SMNVEV (reference sequence). The CDR3 is CASSSQGLLPLRNEQYF. In nucleotides, the CDR3 is TGTGCCAGCAGTTCTCAGGGCCTACTCCCCCTAAGGAACGAGCAGTACTTC.

V usage is TRBV6-5 and J usage is TRBJ1-1; D remains unclear. Germline V CDR1 and CDR2: MNHEY, SVGAGI. V lost 6 bases to trimming and J lost 4 bases, with 15 bases between them. The CDR3 extends over 14 amino acids. This CDR3 is CASRIAEGGTEAFF. CDR3 nucleotide sequence: TGTGCCAGCAGGATCGCAGAAGGAGGCACTGAAGCTTTCTTT.

The chain joins TRBV10-2 to TRBJ2-1; the D is unclear. The CDR3 is 14 amino acids. From germline, CDR1 is WSHSY and CDR2 SAAADI. V lost 2 bases and J lost 2, with 7 bases in between. CDR3 residues: CASSEARTYNEQFF. The CDR3 DNA is TGCGCCAGCAGTGAGGCAAGAACCTACAATGAGCAGTTCTTC.

The rearrangement uses TRBV4-1 and TRBJ2-1; maybe TRBD1 (5 bases). This CDR3 has 15 amino acids. V dropped 8 bases and J dropped 1 base, with 15 bases sitting between them. Germline V gene sequence: CDR1 MGHRA, CDR2 YSYEKL. The CDR3 loop reads CASARVGGSYNEQFF. CDR3 DNA sequence: TGCGCCAGCGCCAGGGTCGGCGGTTCCTACAATGAGCAGTTCTTC.

This chain links TRBV29-1 with TRBJ1-4, with D possibly matching TRBD1 (6 bases). V gave up 2 bases and J gave up 8 bases, with 18 bases separating them. CDR3 size: 15 residues. Germline CDR1 and CDR2: SQVTM and ANQGSEA. This CDR3 reads CSVEREDRIGEKLFF. Written as DNA, the CDR3 is TGCAGCGTTGAAAGAGAAGACAGGATTGGAGAAAAACTGTTTTTT.

CDR3 in DNA: TGTGCCAGCAGCGTAGGCGGCAGGGGCAGTACCATATATTTT. It codes for CASSVGGRGSTIYF. V usage is TRBV9 and J usage is TRBJ1-3; maybe TRBD1 (6 bases). Germline assignment: CDR1 SGDLS and CDR2 YYNGEE. This CDR3 comprises 14 residues. Trimming stripped 0 bases from V and 10 bases from J, with 14 bases between.

This clone was observed a handful of times. This chain connects TRBV27 to TRBJ1-1; the match to TRBD1 covers 7 bases. The J segment lost 7 bases and the V segment lost 8 bases, leaving 13 bases of the junction unmatched. The CDR3 covers 14 residues. CDR1 is MNHEY and CDR2 is SMNVEV in the germline V gene (reference sequence). The CDR3 bases are TGTGCCAGCCACGACCGGGACAGTCTGGGTGAAGCTTTCTTT. It specifies CASHDRDSLGEAFF.

This clone was seen a single time. V gene TRBV9 combines with J gene TRBJ2-1; no clear D gene. V lost 0 bases, J lost 0 bases, and 10 bases lay in between. The CDR3 runs to 16 residues. Germline V gives CDR1 SGDLS, CDR2 YYNGEE. The CDR3 sequence is CASSVAQRSSYNEQFF. In nucleotides, the CDR3 is TGTGCCAGCAGCGTAGCCCAGCGCAGCTCCTACAATGAGCAGTTCTTC.

The chain has TRBV6-1 and TRBJ1-1; possibly TRBD1 for D (5 bases). The CDR3 runs 14 residues. The germline CDR1 and CDR2 sequences are MNHNS and SASEGT. The V end was cut by 2 bases, the J end by 4 bases, with 11 bases between. The CDR3 sequence: CASSEWGSATEAFF. CDR3 sequence (DNA): TGTGCCAGCAGTGAATGGGGGTCGGCCACTGAAGCTTTCTTT.

The CDR3 region is CASSPVEGRSYNEQFF. CDR3 sequence (DNA): TGTGCCAGCAGCCCCGTCGAGGGGAGGTCCTACAATGAGCAGTTCTTC. The chain joins TRBV7-9 to TRBJ2-1, with D possibly being TRBD2 (6 bases). The CDR3 is made up of 16 amino acids. Per germline, CDR1 SEHNR and CDR2 FQNEAQ (reference sequence). V lost 5 bases, J lost 1 base, and 15 bases lay in between.

The V and J genes are TRBV19 and TRBJ2-7; 7 nucleotides agree with TRBD1. V lost 2 bases and J lost 2; bases outside the gene matches: 3. CDR3 size: 14 residues. The V gene's germline CDR1 is LNHDA and CDR2 SQIVND (reference sequence). Here the CDR3 DNA reads TGTGCCAGTAGTATATCGACAGGGACCTACGAGCAGTACTTC. It encodes CASSISTGTYEQYF.

This clone was seen just once. This chain joins TRBV13 and TRBJ2-7; tentatively, D is TRBD2 (5 bases). CDR3 size: 15 residues. V was clipped by 5 bases and J by 4 bases, with 18 bases between them. Germline V gives CDR1 PRHDT, CDR2 FYEKMQ (reference sequence). The CDR3 loop reads CASSQPRLGRYEQYF. Here the CDR3 DNA reads TGTGCCAGCAGCCAGCCGCGATTAGGGAGATACGAGCAGTACTTC.

This chain joins TRBV10-3 and TRBJ1-3, with D unresolved. The CDR3 is made up of 15 amino acids. Germline V gives CDR1 ENHRY, CDR2 SYGVKD. Trimming pared 6 bases from V and 2 bases from J, leaving 14 bases between. The CDR3 DNA reads as TGTGCCATCAGAATCAACGGCTCACCTGGAAACACCATATATTTT. Amino acids: CAIRINGSPGNTIYF.

CDR3 region: CASSVGVAGGISSYNEQFF. CDR3 in DNA: TGTGCCAGCAGCGTAGGGGTAGCGGGAGGGATTAGCTCCTACAATGAGCAGTTCTTC. This sequence joins TRBV9 and TRBJ2-1, with 11 bases that match TRBD2. The CDR3 runs to 19 residues. V lost 0 bases to trimming and J lost 0 bases; unmatched junction nucleotides: 8. Looked up from germline, CDR1 is SGDLS and CDR2 is YYNGEE.

J is TRBJ2-5 and V is TRBV13; D remains ambiguous. Trimming removed 4 bases at V and 7 bases at J, with 22 bases between. Germline CDR1 and CDR2: PRHDT and FYEKMQ (reference sequence). The CDR3 consists of 16 residues. The DNA of the CDR3 is TGTGCCAGCAGCTCCGGGCCGACGAAGCCCTCAGGGACCCAGTACTTC. Amino acids: CASSSGPTKPSGTQYF.